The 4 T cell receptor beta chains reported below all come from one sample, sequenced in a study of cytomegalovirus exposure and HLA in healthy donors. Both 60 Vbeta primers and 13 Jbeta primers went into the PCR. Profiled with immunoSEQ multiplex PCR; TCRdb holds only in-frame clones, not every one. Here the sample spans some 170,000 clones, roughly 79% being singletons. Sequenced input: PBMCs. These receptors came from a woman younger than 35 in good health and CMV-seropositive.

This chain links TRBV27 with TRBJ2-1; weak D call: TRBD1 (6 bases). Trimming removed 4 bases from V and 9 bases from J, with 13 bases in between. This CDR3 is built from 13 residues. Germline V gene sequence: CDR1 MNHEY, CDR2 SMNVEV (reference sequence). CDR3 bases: TGTGCCAGCAGTTCCAGGGGTTGGGGTGAGCAGTTCTTC. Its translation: CASSSRGWGEQFF.

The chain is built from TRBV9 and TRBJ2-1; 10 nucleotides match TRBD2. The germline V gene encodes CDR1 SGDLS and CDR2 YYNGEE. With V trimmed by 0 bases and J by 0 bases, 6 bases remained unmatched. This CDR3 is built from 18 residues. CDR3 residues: CASSVVSGGQLSYNEQFF. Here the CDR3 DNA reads TGTGCCAGCAGCGTAGTTAGCGGGGGGCAACTCTCCTACAATGAGCAGTTCTTC.

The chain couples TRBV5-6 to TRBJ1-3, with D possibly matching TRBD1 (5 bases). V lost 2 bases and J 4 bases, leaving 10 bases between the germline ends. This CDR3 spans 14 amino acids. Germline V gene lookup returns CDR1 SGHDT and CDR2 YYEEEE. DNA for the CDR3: TGTGCCAGCAGCTTAATTAGGGGCGGAAACACCATATATTTT. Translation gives CASSLIRGGNTIYF.

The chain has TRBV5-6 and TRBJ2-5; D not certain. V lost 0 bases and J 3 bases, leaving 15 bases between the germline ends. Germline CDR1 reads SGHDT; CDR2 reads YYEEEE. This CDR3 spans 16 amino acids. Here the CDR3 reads CASSLETSGLEETQYF. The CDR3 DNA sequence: TGTGCCAGCAGCTTGGAAACCTCCGGGTTGGAAGAGACCCAGTACTTC.